These 32 T cell receptor beta chains were all obtained from the same sample, sequenced in a study of long-term antiretroviral therapy in people with HIV. Version v3.0 of the immunoSEQ assay was performed at survey level. Only in-frame clones appear in the TCRdb table, and some are missing; sequencing was by immunoSEQ multiplex PCR. The table includes about 20,000 clones, over 60% detected once. The material was unsorted PBMCs, obtained 2.9 years after starting antiretroviral therapy. These receptors were taken from a woman aged 25-40 years with HIV.

V and J are TRBV30 and TRBJ1-1; D is unclear. CDR3 length equals 13 residues. The germline V gene encodes CDR1 GTSNPN and CDR2 SVGIG (reference sequence). The V gene lost 2 bases and the J gene lost 1 base, with 8 bases spanning the gap. This CDR3 is CAWSRQENTEAFF. In DNA form, the CDR3 reads TGTGCCTGGAGTAGGCAGGAGAACACTGAAGCTTTCTTT.

This clone was seen more than once but under ten times. The V gene is TRBV30, the J gene TRBJ1-4, with D unclear. This CDR3 has 15 residues. Germline CDR1 is GTSNPN and CDR2 is SVGIG (reference sequence). Trimming shortened V by 1 base and J by 8 bases, and 17 bases separated the two germline ends. In nucleotides, the CDR3 is TGTGCCTGGAGTGGAAGGAACCGCATAGGAGAAAAACTGTTTTTT. Its protein product is CAWSGRNRIGEKLFF.

J is TRBJ1-2 and V is TRBV7-9; weak D call: TRBD1 (6 bases). CDR1 is SEHNR and CDR2 is FQNEAQ in the germline V gene (reference sequence). The CDR3 loop spans 15 amino acids. Trimming took off 4 bases at V and 1 base at J, with 13 bases between the two ends. This CDR3 reads CASSSRDRLNYGYTF. The CDR3 DNA is TGTGCCAGCAGCTCACGAGACAGGCTTAACTATGGCTACACCTTC.

V usage is TRBV7-6 and J usage is TRBJ1-1; D unresolved. CDR3 length: 14 amino acids. V was trimmed by 3 bases and J by 0 bases, leaving 8 bases between them. CDR1 is SGHVS and CDR2 is FNYEAQ in the germline V gene. CDR3 bases: TGTGCCAGCAGCTTTTTTGAGGTGAACACTGAAGCTTTCTTT. Translation: CASSFFEVNTEAFF.

The genes are TRBV9 and TRBJ2-1; D is unclear. The CDR3 sequence is 13 residues long. With 3 bases removed from V and 5 bases from J, the gap between germline ends came to 9 bases. CDR1 is SGDLS and CDR2 is YYNGEE in the germline V gene. DNA of the CDR3: TGTGCCAGCAGCGCCCCTCGAGACAATGAGCAGTTCTTC. Its protein is CASSAPRDNEQFF.

The chain recombines TRBV6-5 with TRBJ1-1; D unclear. Deletions cut 0 bases from V and 11 bases from J, with 16 bases between. Germline loops: CDR1 MNHEY, CDR2 SVGAGI. The CDR3 contains 14 residues. The CDR3: CASSYSPGPLEAFF. The CDR3 DNA follows: TGTGCCAGCAGTTACTCCCCCGGCCCTTTAGAGGCTTTCTTT.

This clone was seen more than once but under ten times. The chain carries TRBV10-3 and TRBJ1-6, with 11 positions matching TRBD1. The CDR3 extends over 15 amino acids. The germline V gene has CDR1 ENHRY and CDR2 SYGVKD. J lost 9 bases, V lost 5 bases, and 6 bases had no gene match. CDR3 in DNA: TGTGCCATCAGTAAGCCGGGACAGGGGGGTTCACCCCTCCACTTT. It codes for CAISKPGQGGSPLHF.

This sequence joins TRBV6-1 and TRBJ1-2; D is unresolved. CDR3 length equals 15 residues. Trimming pared 7 bases from V and 0 bases from J, leaving 15 bases between. Germline-derived CDR1 and CDR2 are MNHNS and SASEGT. CDR3 protein: CASTETGSPNYGYTF. The CDR3 bases are TGTGCCAGCACAGAAACCGGGAGTCCTAACTATGGCTACACCTTC.

The V and J genes are TRBV6-6 and TRBJ2-5, with no clear D. The V end was cut by 0 bases, the J end by 2 bases, with 7 bases between. Germline loops: CDR1 MNHNY, CDR2 SVGAGI (reference sequence). The CDR3 totals 14 residues. As DNA, the CDR3 is TGTGCCAGCAGTTACTCGACCGGGCAAGAGACCCAGTACTTC. Residues: CASSYSTGQETQYF.

The chain joins TRBV5-5 to TRBJ1-3, with D maybe TRBD1 (5 bases). This CDR3 is 15 amino acids long. Germline V lookup: CDR1 SGHKS, CDR2 YYEKEE (reference sequence). Trimming left V 7 bases short and J 3 bases short, with 17 bases between. The CDR3 DNA reads TGTGCCAGCTCTACGGGGCCAGAAGTTGGAAACACCATATATTTT. Amino acids: CASSTGPEVGNTIYF. The complete variable domain, with remaining parts taken from reference TRBV5-5 and TRBJ1-3, reads DAGVTQSPTHLIKTRGQQVTLRCSPISGHKSVSWYQQVLGQGPQFIFQYYEKEERGRGNFPDRFSARQFPNYSSELNVNALLLGDSALYLCASSTGPEVGNTIYFGEGSWLTVV.

The J gene is TRBJ1-6, the V gene TRBV7-2, with unresolved D. The ends were cut back, 5 bases at V and 8 bases at J, with 10 bases in the middle. CDR1 SGHTA and CDR2 FQGNSA come from the germline V gene. The CDR3 runs 13 residues. CDR3: CASSRERDSPLHF. The CDR3, as DNA: TGTGCCAGCAGCAGAGAGCGAGATTCACCCCTCCACTTT.

The CDR3 sequence is CASSIEQNTEAFF. The CDR3 nucleotides are TGTGCCAGTAGTATCGAGCAGAACACTGAAGCTTTCTTT. The chain couples TRBV19 to TRBJ1-1; D remains unclear. Germline-derived CDR1 and CDR2 are LNHDA and SQIVND (reference sequence). CDR3 size: 13 residues. Trimming cost V 3 bases and J 1 base, with 6 bases left between them.

This chain joins TRBV5-1 and TRBJ2-2; D possibly corresponds to TRBD2 (7 bases). V gave up 0 bases and J gave up 5 bases, with 14 bases separating them. CDR1 is SGHRS and CDR2 is YFSETQ in the germline V gene. The CDR3 loop spans 16 amino acids. The CDR3 sequence is CASSLAGGGSTGELFF. The CDR3 coding sequence is TGCGCCAGCAGCTTGGCTGGGGGCGGGAGTACCGGGGAGCTGTTTTTT.

The rearrangement joins TRBV11-2 to TRBJ2-7, with 9 bases matching TRBD2. V was pared by 4 bases and J by 3 bases, with 13 bases of the junction left unmatched. CDR1 and CDR2 from the germline V gene are SGHAT and FQNNGV. The CDR3 totals 17 residues. CDR3 residues: CASSYTESGLALYEQYF. Written as DNA, the CDR3 is TGTGCCAGCAGCTACACCGAATCGGGACTAGCCCTCTACGAGCAGTACTTC.

The V gene is TRBV5-5, the J gene TRBJ1-5; possible D gene TRBD1, 6 bases. V gave up 0 bases and J gave up 3 bases, with 16 bases separating them. The CDR3 runs to 17 residues. Germline CDR1 is SGHKS and CDR2 is YYEKEE (reference sequence). The CDR3 is CASSLAFQTGLNQPQHF. The CDR3 coding sequence is TGTGCCAGCAGCTTGGCCTTTCAGACAGGACTCAATCAGCCCCAGCATTTT.

J is TRBJ2-7 and V is TRBV6-6; TRBD1 might be the D (6 bases). Germline values: CDR1 MNHNY, CDR2 SVGAGI (reference sequence). V gave up 2 bases and J gave up 0 bases, with 11 bases separating them. CDR3 length: 15 amino acids. The CDR3 DNA reads as TGTGCCAGCAGTTACCTCGGACAGCTCTCCTACGAGCAGTACTTC. It is translated as CASSYLGQLSYEQYF.

This sequence joins TRBV4-2 and TRBJ2-2; 9 bases match TRBD1. The germline V gene has CDR1 LGHNA and CDR2 YNFKEQ. This CDR3 has 20 amino acids. V gave up 0 bases and J gave up 4 bases; unmatched junction bases: 15. CDR3 DNA: TGTGCCAGCAGCCAAGATCTGATCAGGGGACAGGGTGCCGGCACCGGGGAGCTGTTTTTT. Encoded protein: CASSQDLIRGQGAGTGELFF.

CDR3 sequence reads: CASSLVKNTEAFF. DNA of the CDR3: TGTGCCAGCTCACTAGTCAAGAACACTGAAGCTTTCTTT. V and J are TRBV18 and TRBJ1-1; D unresolved. The V gene's germline CDR1 is KGHSH and CDR2 LQKENI. The CDR3 extends over 13 amino acids. The V and J ends lost 4 bases and 1 base respectively, with 7 bases between them.

The rearrangement links TRBV19 to TRBJ2-7; a weak D match, TRBD1 (6 bases). The CDR3 contains 15 residues. V was cut by 1 base and J by 0 bases, with 10 bases left in between. CDR1 and CDR2 from the germline V gene are LNHDA and SQIVND (reference sequence). The CDR3 here is CASSIGGGNSYEQYF. CDR3 bases: TGTGCCAGTAGTATAGGTGGGGGCAACTCCTACGAGCAGTACTTC.

This sequence joins TRBV11-2 and TRBJ2-7; D may correspond to TRBD1 or TRBD2 (5 bases each). Trimming removed 1 base at V and 6 bases at J, with 19 bases between. Germline CDR1 SGHAT, CDR2 FQNNGV. CDR3 length: 16 amino acids. The CDR3 DNA is TGTGCCAGCAGCTTAGCGTATGGCAGTCGGGGCTCCGAGCAGTACTTC. Amino acids: CASSLAYGSRGSEQYF.

The chain joins TRBV9 to TRBJ2-3, with D hard to call. Trimming took 0 bases from V and 6 from J, leaving 8 bases between them. Germline V gene lookup returns CDR1 SGDLS and CDR2 YYNGEE. The CDR3 totals 13 residues. The CDR3 sequence is CASSVVYMDTQYF. CDR3 DNA: TGTGCCAGCAGCGTAGTTTATATGGATACGCAGTATTTT.

The V gene is TRBV9, the J gene TRBJ1-3; D not certain. Trimming left V 4 bases short and J 0 bases short, with 11 bases between. The CDR3 sequence is 15 residues long. Germline CDR1 is SGDLS and CDR2 is YYNGEE. The CDR3 here is CASSPDVTSGNTIYF. CDR3 in DNA: TGTGCCAGCAGCCCAGACGTCACCTCTGGAAACACCATATATTTT. Together with reference TRBV9 and TRBJ1-3, the CDR3 gives the full variable domain: DSGVTQTPKHLITATGQRVTLRCSPRSGDLSVYWYQQSLDQGLQFLIQYYNGEERAKGNILERFSAQQFPDLHSELNLSSLELGDSALYFCASSPDVTSGNTIYFGEGSWLTVV.

This clone was seen a few times. The genes are TRBV5-4 and TRBJ1-5, with D perhaps matching TRBD1 (5 bases). The ends were cut back, 4 bases at V and 2 bases at J, with 7 bases in the middle. Per the germline V gene, CDR1 is SGHNT and CDR2 is YYREEE (reference sequence). This CDR3 is 13 amino acids long. CDR3 residues: CASSKGGNQPQHF. CDR3 nucleotides: TGTGCCAGCAGCAAAGGGGGCAATCAGCCCCAGCATTTT.

CDR3 in amino acids: CSVEGTVQETQYF. The CDR3 DNA reads TGCAGCGTTGAGGGGACAGTCCAAGAGACCCAGTACTTC. The rearrangement uses TRBV29-1 and TRBJ2-5; 7 bases map to TRBD1. V lost 3 bases and J lost 1; bases outside the gene matches: 2. Germline V gene data show CDR1 as SQVTM and CDR2 as ANQGSEA. The CDR3 is made up of 13 amino acids.

V is TRBV7-9 and J is TRBJ2-5; TRBD2 agrees at 9 bases. Trimming cost V 5 bases and J 1 base; bases outside gene matches: 8. The germline V gene has CDR1 SEHNR and CDR2 FQNEAQ (reference sequence). This CDR3 is built from 16 residues. The CDR3 bases are TGTGCCAGCAGCCTCAGTCTAGCGGGGATCCAAGAGACCCAGTACTTC. Residues: CASSLSLAGIQETQYF.

The rearrangement links TRBV7-3 to TRBJ2-3; 8 bases are shared with TRBD2. The J segment lost 3 bases and the V segment lost 1 base, leaving 9 bases of the junction unmatched. This CDR3 has 17 residues. Germline lookup yields CDR1 SGHTA and CDR2 FQGTGA. The CDR3 DNA reads TGTGCCAGCAGCTTAATCGTCTTGAGCGGGGGAACAGATACGCAGTATTTT. Its translation is CASSLIVLSGGTDTQYF.

The gene calls are TRBV30 and TRBJ1-2; D gene uncertain. The V gene's germline CDR1 is GTSNPN and CDR2 SVGIG (reference sequence). V lost 7 bases, J lost 0 bases, and 9 bases lay in between. This CDR3 is built from 12 residues. The CDR3 region is CASDRANYGYTF. For the CDR3, the DNA is TGTGCCTCCGACCGGGCTAACTATGGCTACACCTTC.

This chain uses TRBV19 with TRBJ2-3; the match to TRBD2 covers 12 bases. Unmatched junction bases numbered 6, after V lost 3 bases and J lost 5 bases. CDR1 is LNHDA, CDR2 SQIVND, per germline (reference sequence). The CDR3 is made up of 16 amino acids. The CDR3 loop is CASSMDTSGGLDTQYF. The CDR3 DNA is TGTGCCAGTAGTATGGACACTAGCGGGGGGTTAGATACGCAGTATTTT.

CDR3 amino acids: CASSGETGLNTEAFF. CDR3 in DNA: TGTGCCAGCAGTGGCGAGACGGGTCTGAACACTGAAGCTTTCTTT. The rearrangement links TRBV5-6 to TRBJ1-1; D remains unclear. The CDR3 spans 15 residues. CDR1 is SGHDT, CDR2 YYEEEE, per germline. Trimming pared 5 bases from V and 0 bases from J, leaving 14 bases between.

The chain joins TRBV2 to TRBJ1-5; D may be TRBD1 (5 bases). The CDR3 runs 15 residues. Germline CDR1 and CDR2: SNHLY and FYNNEI. The ends were cut back, 6 bases at V and 1 base at J, with 13 bases in the middle. The chain's CDR3 is CASRAAGSSNQPQHF. The CDR3 nucleotides read TGTGCCAGCAGGGCCGCAGGGTCCAGCAATCAGCCCCAGCATTTT.

The V gene is TRBV2, the J gene TRBJ1-1; 10 positions agree with TRBD1. CDR1 is SNHLY, CDR2 FYNNEI, per germline. Trimming at V came to 6 bases and at J to 2 bases, leaving 3 bases not matched to a gene. This CDR3 has 14 amino acids. This CDR3 is CASSDRGPNTEAFF. Here the CDR3 DNA reads TGTGCCAGCAGCGACAGGGGGCCCAACACTGAAGCTTTCTTT. Full variable domain (missing parts from reference TRBV2 and TRBJ1-1): EPEVTQTPSHQVTQMGQEVILRCVPISNHLYFYWYRQILGQKVEFLVSFYNNEISEKSEIFDDQFSVERPDGSNFTLKIRSTKLEDSAMYFCASSDRGPNTEAFFGQGTRLTVV.

The V and J genes are TRBV28 and TRBJ1-1; unclear D gene. The CDR3 extends over 16 amino acids. CDR1 MDHEN and CDR2 SYDVKM come from the germline V gene. Trimming left V 7 bases short and J 7 bases short, with 25 bases between. In DNA, the CDR3 is TGTGCCAGCACTTCCCCCGGAGATGCTAGAGGGATTGAAGCTTTCTTT. Its protein is CASTSPGDARGIEAFF.